This T cell receptor beta chain is from a study of response to subunit inactivated influenza vaccine. CDR1 and CDR2 (germline): SNHLY, FYNNEI. Trimming took 5 bases from V and 7 from J, leaving 11 bases between them. The CDR3 spans 12 residues. TCRdb recomputed calls from the RT-PCR reads with MiXCR, one row per CDR3 protein. The sample holds fewer than 350,000 distinct CDR3 sequences, 21% seen once. The chain uses TRBV2 and TRBJ1-2; D not certain. Sequencing used PBMCs from blood, obtained roughly 20 months after vaccination. This receptor was identified in a man in his fifties or sixties who received an inactivated influenza vaccine. The CDR3 reads CASSSDWGGYTF. CDR3 coding DNA: TGTGCCAGCAGTTCCGACTGGGGTGGCTACACCTTC. Full variable domain (outside the CDR3, taken from reference TRBV2 and TRBJ1-2): EPEVTQTPSHQVTQMGQEVILRCVPISNHLYFYWYRQILGQKVEFLVSFYNNEISEKSEIFDDQFSVERPDGSNFTLKIRSTKLEDSAMYFCASSSDWGGYTFGSGTRLTVV.